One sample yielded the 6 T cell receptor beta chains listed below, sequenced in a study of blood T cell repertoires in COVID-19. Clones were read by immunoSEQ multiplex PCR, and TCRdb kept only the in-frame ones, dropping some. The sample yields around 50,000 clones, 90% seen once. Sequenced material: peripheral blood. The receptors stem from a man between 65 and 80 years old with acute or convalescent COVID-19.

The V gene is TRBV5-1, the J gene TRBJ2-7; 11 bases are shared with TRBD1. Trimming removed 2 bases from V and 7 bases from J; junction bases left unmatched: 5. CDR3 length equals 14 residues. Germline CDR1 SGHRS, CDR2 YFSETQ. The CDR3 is CASSFGQGAGEQYF. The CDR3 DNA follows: TGCGCCAGCAGCTTTGGACAGGGGGCGGGGGAGCAGTACTTC.

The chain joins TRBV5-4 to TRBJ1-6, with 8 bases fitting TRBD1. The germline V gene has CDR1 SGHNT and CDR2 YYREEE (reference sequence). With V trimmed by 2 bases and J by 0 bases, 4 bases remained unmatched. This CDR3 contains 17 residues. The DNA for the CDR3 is TGTGCCAGCAGCTTTAGGACAGGGAGCTCCTATAATTCACCCCTCCACTTT. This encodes CASSFRTGSSYNSPLHF.

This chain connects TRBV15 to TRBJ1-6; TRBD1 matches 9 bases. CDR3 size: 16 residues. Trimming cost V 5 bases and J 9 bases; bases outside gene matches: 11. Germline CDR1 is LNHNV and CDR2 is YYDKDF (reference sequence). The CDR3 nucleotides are TGTGCCACCAGCGGAACGGGACAGGGTTGGGGTTCACCCCTCCACTTT. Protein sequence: CATSGTGQGWGSPLHF.

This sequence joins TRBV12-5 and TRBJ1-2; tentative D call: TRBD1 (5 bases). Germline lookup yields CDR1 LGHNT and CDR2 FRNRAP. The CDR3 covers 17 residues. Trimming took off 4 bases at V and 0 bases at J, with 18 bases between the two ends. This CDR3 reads CASGSSQVGTTNYGYTF. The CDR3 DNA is TGTGCTAGTGGTTCCTCCCAGGTTGGGACTACTAACTATGGCTACACCTTC.

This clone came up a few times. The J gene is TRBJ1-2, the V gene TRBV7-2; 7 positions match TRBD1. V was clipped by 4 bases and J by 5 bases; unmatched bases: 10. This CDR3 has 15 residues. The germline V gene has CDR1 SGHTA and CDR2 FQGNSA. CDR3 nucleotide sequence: TGTGCCAGCAGCTCATCGCCCGGGACAGCTTATGGCTACACCTTC. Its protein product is CASSSSPGTAYGYTF.

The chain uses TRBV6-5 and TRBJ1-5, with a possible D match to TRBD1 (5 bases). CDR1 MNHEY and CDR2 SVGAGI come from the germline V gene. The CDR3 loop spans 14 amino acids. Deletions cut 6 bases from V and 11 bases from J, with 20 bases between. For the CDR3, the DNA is TGTGCCAGCAGGATAGGCCTCAGGGTTGAGGCCCAGCATTTT. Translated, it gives CASRIGLRVEAQHF.